This TCR beta chain was found in a study of neurological immune-mediated disorders. Study-level results: Across subjects, no CDR3 amino acid sequence appeared in expanded clones of more than one subject, a finding that suggested private repertoires in all groups. Patients with HTLV-1-associated myelopathy showed the most TCR clonal expansion. Those with multiple sclerosis showed the least, falling below healthy controls.

This clonotype was found many times. The antigen is undetermined. One junction end does not reproduce the germline sequence, and a read error may be involved. Germline V gene sequence: CDR1 MNHNS, CDR2 SASEGT. The CDR3 totals 12 residues. The team produced cDNA through 5'RACE using 10-nucleotide random UMIs. TCRdb redid the calling of the 5' RACE reads with MiXCR, one entry per CDR3 protein. The data show about 49,000 distinct CDR3 sequences, roughly 10% seen once. Time point defined: longitudinal time-point 1 (baseline). The rearrangement links TRBV6-1 to TRBJ2-3, with D perhaps TRBD1 (6 bases). Sequenced input: PBMCs. The receptor was isolated from a woman in her thirties or forties in good health. CDR3 amino acids: CATQWDTYTQYF. CDR3 in DNA: TGTGCCACCCAATGGGACACATATACGCAGTATTTT.